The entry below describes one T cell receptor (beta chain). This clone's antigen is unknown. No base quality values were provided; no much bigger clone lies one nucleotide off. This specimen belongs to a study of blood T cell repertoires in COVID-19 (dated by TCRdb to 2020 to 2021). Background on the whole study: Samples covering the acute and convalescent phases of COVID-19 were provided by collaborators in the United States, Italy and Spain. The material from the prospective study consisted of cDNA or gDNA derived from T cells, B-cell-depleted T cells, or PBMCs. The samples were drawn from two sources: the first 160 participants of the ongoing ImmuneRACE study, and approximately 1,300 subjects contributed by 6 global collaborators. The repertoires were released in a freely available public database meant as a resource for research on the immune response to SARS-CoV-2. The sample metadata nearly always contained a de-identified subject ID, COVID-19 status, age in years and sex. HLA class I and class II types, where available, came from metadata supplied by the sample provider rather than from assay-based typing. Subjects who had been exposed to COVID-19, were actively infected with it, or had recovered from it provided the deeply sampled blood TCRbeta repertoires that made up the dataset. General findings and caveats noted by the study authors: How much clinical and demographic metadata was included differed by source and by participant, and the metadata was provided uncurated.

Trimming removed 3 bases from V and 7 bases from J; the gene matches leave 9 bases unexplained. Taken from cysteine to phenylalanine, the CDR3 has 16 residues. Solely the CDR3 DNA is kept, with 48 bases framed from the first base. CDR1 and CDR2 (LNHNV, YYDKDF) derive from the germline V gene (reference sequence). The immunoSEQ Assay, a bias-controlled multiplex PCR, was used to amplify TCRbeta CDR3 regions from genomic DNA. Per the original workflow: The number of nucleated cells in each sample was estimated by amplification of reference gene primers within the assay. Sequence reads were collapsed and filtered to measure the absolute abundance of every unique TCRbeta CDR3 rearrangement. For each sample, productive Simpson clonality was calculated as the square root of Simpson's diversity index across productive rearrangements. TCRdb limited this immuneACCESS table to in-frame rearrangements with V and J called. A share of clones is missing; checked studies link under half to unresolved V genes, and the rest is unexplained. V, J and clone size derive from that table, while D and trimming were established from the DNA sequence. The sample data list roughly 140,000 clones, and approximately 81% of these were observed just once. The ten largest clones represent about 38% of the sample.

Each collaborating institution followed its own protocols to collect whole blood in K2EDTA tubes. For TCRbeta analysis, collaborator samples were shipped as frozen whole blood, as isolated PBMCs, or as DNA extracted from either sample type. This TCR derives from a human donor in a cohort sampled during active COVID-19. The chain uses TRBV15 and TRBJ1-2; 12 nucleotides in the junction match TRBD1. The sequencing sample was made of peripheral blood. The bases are TGTGCCACCAGCAGGGTACCGGGACAGGGGGCTTTTGGCTACACCTTC. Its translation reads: CATSRVPGQGAFGYTF.